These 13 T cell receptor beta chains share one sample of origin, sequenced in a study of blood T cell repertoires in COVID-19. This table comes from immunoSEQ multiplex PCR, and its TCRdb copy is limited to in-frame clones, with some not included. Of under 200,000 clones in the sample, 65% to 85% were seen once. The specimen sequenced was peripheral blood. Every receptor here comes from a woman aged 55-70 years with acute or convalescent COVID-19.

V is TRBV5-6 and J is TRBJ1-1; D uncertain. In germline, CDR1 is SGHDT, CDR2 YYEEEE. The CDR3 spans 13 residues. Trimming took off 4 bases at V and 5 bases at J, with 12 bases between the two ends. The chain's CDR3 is CASSHGGQTEAFF. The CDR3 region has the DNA TGTGCCAGCAGCCATGGCGGGCAAACTGAAGCTTTCTTT.

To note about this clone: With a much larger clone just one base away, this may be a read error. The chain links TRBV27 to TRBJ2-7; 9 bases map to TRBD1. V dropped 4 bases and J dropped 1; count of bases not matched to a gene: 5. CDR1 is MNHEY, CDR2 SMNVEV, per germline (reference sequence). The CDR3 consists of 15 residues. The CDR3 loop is CASSYTGTGSYEQYF. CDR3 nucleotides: TGTGCCAGCAGTTACACCGGGACAGGGTCCTACGAGCAGTACTTC.

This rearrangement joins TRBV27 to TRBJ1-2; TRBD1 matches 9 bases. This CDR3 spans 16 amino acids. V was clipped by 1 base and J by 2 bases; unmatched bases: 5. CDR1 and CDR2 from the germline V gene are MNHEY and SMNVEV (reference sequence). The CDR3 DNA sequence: TGTGCCAGCAGTTTATTATGGGACAGGGAGAACTATGGCTACACCTTC. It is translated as CASSLLWDRENYGYTF.

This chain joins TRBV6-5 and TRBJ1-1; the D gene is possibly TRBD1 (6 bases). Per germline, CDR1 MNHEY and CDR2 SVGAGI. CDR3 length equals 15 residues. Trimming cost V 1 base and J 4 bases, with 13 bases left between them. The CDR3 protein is CASSYLQGGGTEAFF. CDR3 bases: TGTGCCAGCAGTTACTTACAGGGAGGGGGCACTGAAGCTTTCTTT.

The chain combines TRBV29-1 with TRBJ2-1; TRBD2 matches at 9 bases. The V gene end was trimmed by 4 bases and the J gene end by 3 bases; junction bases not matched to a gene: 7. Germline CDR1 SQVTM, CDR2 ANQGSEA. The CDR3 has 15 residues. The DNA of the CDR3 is TGCAGCGTTGGTAGCCGCGGGGGGGTCTACAATGAGCAGTTCTTC. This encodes CSVGSRGGVYNEQFF.

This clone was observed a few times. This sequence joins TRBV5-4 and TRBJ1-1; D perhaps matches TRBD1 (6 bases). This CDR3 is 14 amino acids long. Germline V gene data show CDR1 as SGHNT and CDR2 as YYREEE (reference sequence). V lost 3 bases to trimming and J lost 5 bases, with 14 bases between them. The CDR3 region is CASSYPTGGTEAFF. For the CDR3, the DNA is TGTGCCAGCAGCTATCCGACAGGTGGGACTGAAGCTTTCTTT.

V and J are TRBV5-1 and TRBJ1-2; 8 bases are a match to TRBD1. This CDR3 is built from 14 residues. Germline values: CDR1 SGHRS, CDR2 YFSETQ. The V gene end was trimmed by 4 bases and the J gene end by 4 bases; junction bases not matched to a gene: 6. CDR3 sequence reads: CASSPGDRPYGYTF. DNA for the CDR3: TGCGCCAGCAGCCCCGGGGACAGGCCCTATGGCTACACCTTC.

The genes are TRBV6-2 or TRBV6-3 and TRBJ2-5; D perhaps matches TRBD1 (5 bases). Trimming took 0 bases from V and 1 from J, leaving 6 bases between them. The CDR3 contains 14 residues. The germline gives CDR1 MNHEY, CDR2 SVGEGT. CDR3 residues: CASSYSGPQETQYF. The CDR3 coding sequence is TGTGCCAGCAGTTACTCGGGGCCCCAAGAGACCCAGTACTTC.

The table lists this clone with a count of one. This CDR3 is CASRLGTNSYEQYF. The CDR3 coding sequence is TGTGCCAGCAGGCTAGGGACAAACTCCTACGAGCAGTACTTC. The genes are TRBV6-4 and TRBJ2-7; D perhaps matches TRBD1 (6 bases). There are 14 residues in the CDR3. The V gene lost 6 bases and the J gene lost 0 bases, with 12 bases spanning the gap. The germline V gene has CDR1 MRHNA and CDR2 SNTAGT.

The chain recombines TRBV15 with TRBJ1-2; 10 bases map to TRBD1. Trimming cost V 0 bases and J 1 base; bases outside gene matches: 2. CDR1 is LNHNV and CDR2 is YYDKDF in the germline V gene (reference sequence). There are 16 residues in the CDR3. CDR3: CATSREDRGHNYGYTF. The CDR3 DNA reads TGTGCCACCAGCAGAGAAGACAGGGGGCATAACTATGGCTACACCTTC. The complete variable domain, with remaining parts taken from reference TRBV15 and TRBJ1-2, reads DAMVIQNPRYQVTQFGKPVTLSCSQTLNHNVMYWYQQKSSQAPKLLFHYYDKDFNNEADTPDNFQSRRPNTSFCFLDIRSPGLGDTAMYLCATSREDRGHNYGYTFGSGTRLTVV.

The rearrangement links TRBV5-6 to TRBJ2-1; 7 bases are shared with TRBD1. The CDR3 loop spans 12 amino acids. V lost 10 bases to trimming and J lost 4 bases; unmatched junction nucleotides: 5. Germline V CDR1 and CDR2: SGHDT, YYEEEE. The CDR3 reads CAVRQGYNEQFF. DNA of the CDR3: TGTGCCGTTAGACAGGGTTACAATGAGCAGTTCTTC.

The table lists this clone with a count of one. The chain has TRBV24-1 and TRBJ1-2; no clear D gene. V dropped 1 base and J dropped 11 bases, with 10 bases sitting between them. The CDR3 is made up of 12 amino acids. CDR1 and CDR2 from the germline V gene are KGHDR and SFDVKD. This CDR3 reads CATSDFSGRYTF. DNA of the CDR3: TGTGCCACCAGTGATTTCTCTGGCCGATACACCTTC.

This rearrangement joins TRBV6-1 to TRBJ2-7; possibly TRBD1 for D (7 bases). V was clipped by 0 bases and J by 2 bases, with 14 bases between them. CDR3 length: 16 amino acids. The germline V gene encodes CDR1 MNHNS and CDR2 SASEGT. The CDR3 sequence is CASSEAVSGGPYEQYF. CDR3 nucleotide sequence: TGTGCCAGCAGTGAAGCGGTCTCAGGGGGGCCCTACGAGCAGTACTTC.